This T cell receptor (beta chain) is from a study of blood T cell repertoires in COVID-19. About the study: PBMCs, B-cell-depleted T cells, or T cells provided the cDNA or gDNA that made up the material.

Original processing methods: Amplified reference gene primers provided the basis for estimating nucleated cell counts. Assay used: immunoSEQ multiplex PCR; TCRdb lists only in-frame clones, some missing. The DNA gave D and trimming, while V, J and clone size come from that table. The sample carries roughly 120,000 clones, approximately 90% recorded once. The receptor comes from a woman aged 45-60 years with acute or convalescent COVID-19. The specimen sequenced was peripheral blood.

Written as DNA, the CDR3 is TGTGCCAGCAGCTTAGGGGGAGGGGTGACTGAAGCTTTCTTT. It translates to CASSLGGGVTEAFF. V is TRBV7-9 and J is TRBJ1-1, with a tentative D call TRBD1 (5 bases). Trimming removed 1 base from V and 5 bases from J, with 11 bases in between. This CDR3 spans 14 amino acids. Germline loops: CDR1 SEHNR, CDR2 FQNEAQ (reference sequence).